The 18 T cell receptor beta chains reported below all come from one sample, sequenced in a study of T cell responses to AZD1222 COVID-19 vaccine. The data were produced by immunoSEQ multiplex PCR, yet TCRdb's version contains in-frame clones alone and is incomplete. This sample yields 150,000 or so clones, of which just over 90% are seen a single time; 1.5% to 2% belongs to the top ten. Source: peripheral blood, taken on day 0 of AZD1222 vaccination. These receptors originate from an adult in good health.

The gene calls are TRBV3-1 (or the pseudogene TRBV3-2) and TRBJ1-1, with D maybe TRBD1 (6 bases). CDR1 is LGHDT, CDR2 YNNKEL, per germline (reference sequence). V dropped 1 base and J dropped 7 bases, with 10 bases sitting between them. This CDR3 region has 13 residues. CDR3 DNA: TGTGCCAGCAGCCAAGCAGGGGTGGGTGAAGCTTTCTTT. This encodes CASSQAGVGEAFF.

This clone was seen once. This chain uses TRBV19 with TRBJ1-3; D might be TRBD1 (5 bases). The CDR3 totals 14 residues. Trimming removed 5 bases from V and 0 bases from J, with 8 bases in between. From germline, CDR1 is LNHDA and CDR2 SQIVND (reference sequence). The CDR3 coding sequence is TGTGCCAGTAGTCGGGGCGCCTCTGGAAACACCATATATTTT. Its translation: CASSRGASGNTIYF. Full variable domain (outside the CDR3, taken from reference TRBV19 and TRBJ1-3): DGGITQSPKYLFRKEGQNVTLSCEQNLNHDAMYWYRQDPGQGLRLIYYSQIVNDFQKGDIAEGYSVSREKKESFPLTVTSAQKNPTAFYLCASSRGASGNTIYFGEGSWLTVV.

V gene TRBV28 combines with J gene TRBJ2-3, with 10 bases that match TRBD1. This CDR3 contains 15 residues. The ends lost 4 bases at V and 3 bases at J; junction bases unmatched: 4. CDR1 is MDHEN, CDR2 SYDVKM, per germline. The DNA of the CDR3 is TGTGCCAGCAGTTCAGCGGGACAGGGGACAGATACGCAGTATTTT. Amino acids: CASSSAGQGTDTQYF.

V and J are TRBV5-4 and TRBJ2-2; tentative D call: TRBD1 (6 bases). Germline-derived CDR1 and CDR2 are SGHNT and YYREEE (reference sequence). The CDR3 consists of 16 residues. With 3 bases removed from V and 7 bases from J, the gap between germline ends came to 19 bases. This CDR3 is CASSSGGRGSGGELFF. The CDR3 region has the DNA TGTGCCAGCAGCTCTGGAGGCAGGGGAAGCGGCGGGGAGCTGTTTTTT. The whole variable domain, remainder taken from reference TRBV5-4 and TRBJ2-2, is ETGVTQSPTHLIKTRGQQVTLRCSSQSGHNTVSWYQQALGQGPQFIFQYYREEENGRGNFPPRFSGLQFPNYSSELNVNALELDDSALYLCASSSGGRGSGGELFFGEGSRLTVL.

The V and J genes are TRBV6-6 and TRBJ2-7; D ambiguous. CDR1 is MNHNY, CDR2 SVGAGI, per germline (reference sequence). There are 13 residues in the CDR3. Trimming removed 2 bases at V and 3 bases at J, with 8 bases between. The CDR3 bases are TGTGCCAGCAGTTACGACATTCGCTACGAGCAGTACTTC. It codes for CASSYDIRYEQYF.

The chain employs TRBV6-5 and TRBJ1-3; the D is unclear. V was clipped by 2 bases and J by 0 bases, with 8 bases between them. This CDR3 has 15 residues. Germline values: CDR1 MNHEY, CDR2 SVGAGI. The CDR3 sequence: CASSYRETSGNTIYF. Here the CDR3 DNA reads TGTGCCAGCAGTTACAGGGAAACCTCTGGAAACACCATATATTTT.

The chain links TRBV19 to TRBJ1-1; 11 nucleotides match TRBD1. The CDR3 is 18 amino acids. Germline CDR1 LNHDA, CDR2 SQIVND (reference sequence). V lost 5 bases and J lost 0; bases outside the gene matches: 11. CDR3 in DNA: TGTGCCAGTAGTGGGCGGGACAGGGGGGCCCAACTGAACACTGAAGCTTTCTTT. Amino acids: CASSGRDRGAQLNTEAFF. The complete variable domain, with remaining parts taken from reference TRBV19 and TRBJ1-1, reads DGGITQSPKYLFRKEGQNVTLSCEQNLNHDAMYWYRQDPGQGLRLIYYSQIVNDFQKGDIAEGYSVSREKKESFPLTVTSAQKNPTAFYLCASSGRDRGAQLNTEAFFGQGTRLTVV.

This clone was observed once. The chain is built from TRBV5-4 and TRBJ1-2; D perhaps matches TRBD1 (6 bases). Germline CDR1 is SGHNT and CDR2 is YYREEE (reference sequence). Trimming took off 1 base at V and 4 bases at J, with 11 bases between the two ends. The CDR3 is made up of 14 amino acids. CDR3 protein: CASSLRTGPYGYTF. CDR3 DNA sequence: TGTGCCAGCAGCTTGAGAACAGGGCCCTATGGCTACACCTTC.

This clone came up a few times. DNA for the CDR3: TGTGCCAGCCAAGATGGGTTAGCGGGGATCAATGAGCAGTTCTTC. This gives the protein CASQDGLAGINEQFF. V usage is TRBV2 and J usage is TRBJ2-1; TRBD2 agrees at 8 bases. The ends lost 8 bases at V and 6 bases at J; junction bases unmatched: 12. Germline V gene lookup returns CDR1 SNHLY and CDR2 FYNNEI. The length of the CDR3 is 15 residues.

CDR3 nucleotides: TGCGCCAGCAGCTTGGGACTAGGCCTGCCAGAGACCCAGTACTTC. It specifies CASSLGLGLPETQYF. The chain employs TRBV5-1 and TRBJ2-5; D may be TRBD2 (6 bases). Trimming cost V 0 bases and J 4 bases, with 13 bases left between them. This CDR3 is built from 15 residues. Germline CDR1 and CDR2: SGHRS and YFSETQ.

CDR3 nucleotide sequence: TGTGCCAGTAGTATAGTTCTGGCTAGCAATCAGCCCCAGCATTTT. Translation: CASSIVLASNQPQHF. This chain uses TRBV19 with TRBJ1-5; D ambiguous. Germline CDR1 reads LNHDA; CDR2 reads SQIVND (reference sequence). The V and J ends lost 1 base and 0 bases respectively, with 7 bases between them. CDR3 length equals 15 residues.

This clone was seen a single time. The chain employs TRBV9 and TRBJ1-3, with 8 bases that match TRBD1. J lost 0 bases, V lost 4 bases, and 9 bases had no gene match. Germline lookup yields CDR1 SGDLS and CDR2 YYNGEE. This CDR3 contains 17 residues. The CDR3: CASSPRGQDHSGNTIYF. DNA for the CDR3: TGTGCCAGCAGCCCGAGGGGACAGGATCACTCTGGAAACACCATATATTTT.

The chain employs TRBV20-1 and TRBJ1-1; maybe TRBD1 (5 bases). The CDR3 is made up of 15 amino acids. Germline V gene data show CDR1 as DFQATT and CDR2 as SNEGSKA (reference sequence). Trimming removed 3 bases from V and 1 base from J, with 15 bases in between. The CDR3 DNA reads TGCAGTGCTAGTACGGTTCGGGGGAGGAACACTGAAGCTTTCTTT. Protein: CSASTVRGRNTEAFF.

The chain has TRBV10-3 and TRBJ2-5; D is unclear. This CDR3 has 12 amino acids. Germline V CDR1 and CDR2: ENHRY, SYGVKD. V dropped 0 bases and J dropped 5 bases, with 4 bases sitting between them. As DNA, the CDR3 is TGTGCCATCAGTGAGTCAGCCGAGACCCAGTACTTC. It codes for CAISESAETQYF.

This chain connects TRBV3-1 (or the pseudogene TRBV3-2) to TRBJ1-6; D is ambiguous. V gave up 5 bases and J gave up 8 bases, with 10 bases separating them. The length of the CDR3 is 13 residues. Germline V lookup: CDR1 LGHDT, CDR2 YNNKEL (reference sequence). This CDR3 reads CASSAFQDSPLHF. CDR3 DNA: TGTGCCAGCAGCGCCTTTCAGGATTCACCCCTCCACTTT.

This chain links TRBV7-9 with TRBJ2-5; D is unresolved. Trimming shortened V by 6 bases and J by 5 bases, and 22 bases separated the two germline ends. This CDR3 region has 16 residues. The germline CDR1 and CDR2 sequences are SEHNR and FQNEAQ (reference sequence). In nucleotides, the CDR3 is TGTGCCAGCAGTCTTAGTGTTACTGGGGTCCGGGAGACCCAGTACTTC. This codes for CASSLSVTGVRETQYF.

This chain links TRBV5-4 with TRBJ2-3; D unresolved. In germline, CDR1 is SGHNT, CDR2 YYREEE (reference sequence). V was trimmed by 0 bases and J by 3 bases, leaving 8 bases between them. This CDR3 region has 14 residues. CDR3 residues: CASSLEGNTDTQYF. CDR3 nucleotide sequence: TGTGCCAGCAGCTTGGAGGGTAATACAGATACGCAGTATTTT.

The chain links TRBV6-5 to TRBJ1-1, with 10 bases aligning to TRBD1. This CDR3 region has 13 residues. V lost 6 bases to trimming and J lost 4 bases; unmatched junction nucleotides: 2. Germline CDR1 and CDR2: MNHEY and SVGAGI. CDR3 DNA: TGTGCCAGCAGCAGGGACAGGGGCACTGAAGCTTTCTTT. Translating it yields CASSRDRGTEAFF.